Sequencing of this T cell receptor (beta chain) was carried out in a study of T cells in Graves' hyperthyroidism and ophthalmopathy. Study summary: Once the initial diagnosis was made, peripheral blood was obtained before any treatment.

Hyperthyroidism of Graves' type that showed no ophthalmopathy progression within 18 months was stable. V dropped 3 bases and J dropped 0; count of bases not matched to a gene: 2. The V gene's germline CDR1 is LGHNA and CDR2 YSLEER. The CDR3 length is 15 residues. There were TCR beta CDR3 regions amplified from RNA transcripts. The HTBI primer set was used in a first-round RT-PCR of the TCR CDR3. TCRdb recomputed calls from the multiplex PCR reads with MiXCR, one row per CDR3 protein. The sample holds about 740,000 distinct CDR3 sequences, approximately 15% seen once. There are a few counts of this clonotype.

This TCR was sampled from a woman younger than 35 with Graves' hyperthyroidism. Sequencing was carried out using blood. The J gene is TRBJ1-1, the V gene TRBV4-3; TRBD1 agrees at 9 bases. The CDR3 sequence: CASSQGQGLNTEAFF. DNA for the CDR3: TGCGCCAGCAGCCAGGGACAGGGATTGAACACTGAAGCTTTCTTT.